The 27 T cell receptor beta chains reported below all come from one sample, sequenced in a study of shared T cell receptors in the human thymus. The repertoire was sequenced with immunoSEQ multiplex PCR; TCRdb's copy has only in-frame clones and lacks some. The data contain 700,000 or so clones, around 85% of them singletons. These data were likewise used in another study, on human thymus T cells.

What was sequenced was thymocytes. These receptors were obtained from a girl under three years old with a congenital heart defect.

The V and J genes are TRBV28 and TRBJ2-6; the D gene is possibly TRBD2 (6 bases). Germline V lookup: CDR1 MDHEN, CDR2 SYDVKM. Trimming removed 7 bases at V and 4 bases at J, with 8 bases between. This CDR3 has 13 residues. CDR3 region: CASTRGGANVLTF. The CDR3 nucleotides are TGTGCCAGCACCCGGGGGGGGGCCAACGTCCTGACTTTC.

This clone showed up just once. This chain uses TRBV15 with TRBJ2-3; tentative D call: TRBD2 (5 bases). Germline lookup yields CDR1 LNHNV and CDR2 YYDKDF (reference sequence). The V end lost 0 bases, the J end lost 6 bases, and 22 bases lay between the germline ends. This CDR3 contains 18 residues. CDR3 sequence reads: CATSRDPLTTPWVDTQYF. DNA of the CDR3: TGTGCCACCAGCAGAGATCCCCTGACTACCCCGTGGGTGGATACGCAGTATTTT.

The CDR3 nucleotides read TGTGCCAGCAGCTGCGGGATGGGACCGTTGTTTCCGTATTCACCCCTCCACTTT. Translating gives CASSCGMGPLFPYSPLHF. The rearrangement links TRBV5-8 to TRBJ1-6; the D gene is possibly TRBD1 (5 bases). Germline V gene lookup returns CDR1 SGHTS and CDR2 YDEGEE. There are 18 residues in the CDR3. Trimming removed 3 bases from V and 8 bases from J, with 24 bases in between.

This chain links TRBV27 with TRBJ1-4; TRBD1 aligns across 8 bases. The CDR3 has 12 residues. J was trimmed by 11 bases and V by 6 bases; bases with no gene match: 5. CDR1 is MNHEY and CDR2 is SMNVEV in the germline V gene (reference sequence). This chain's CDR3 is CASSPGGGKLFF. CDR3 DNA: TGTGCCAGCAGCCCAGGGGGCGGTAAACTGTTTTTT.

J is TRBJ2-3 and V is TRBV9; D gene ambiguous. CDR1 and CDR2 from the germline V gene are SGDLS and YYNGEE. V was cut by 0 bases and J by 2 bases, with 7 bases left in between. The CDR3 loop spans 14 amino acids. CDR3 sequence (DNA): TGTGCCAGCAGCGTAGGACAATTCACAGATACGCAGTATTTT. Protein sequence: CASSVGQFTDTQYF.

The CDR3 protein is CASSPVAQQGPPGNIQYF. As DNA, the CDR3 is TGTGCCAGCAGCCCCGTGGCGCAACAGGGGCCCCCGGGAAACATTCAGTACTTC. The V gene is TRBV5-4, the J gene TRBJ2-4; 7 nucleotides match TRBD1. The CDR3 is 18 amino acids. The junction had 19 bases not matched to a gene; V was cut back by 4 bases and J by 6 bases. The germline gives CDR1 SGHNT, CDR2 YYREEE (reference sequence).

V is TRBV9 and J is TRBJ1-2; no firm D call. Between the trimmed V and J ends, which lost 6 bases and 3 bases, there was a span of 18 bases. The CDR3 length is 15 residues. Germline CDR1 SGDLS, CDR2 YYNGEE. The CDR3 bases are TGTGCCAGCAAGGCTTGGAGCGGGGAAGACTATGGCTACACCTTC. Its translation is CASKAWSGEDYGYTF.

The chain combines TRBV5-1 with TRBJ1-1, with a possible D match to TRBD1 (5 bases). The CDR3 sequence is 15 residues long. V lost 2 bases and J 0 bases, leaving 11 bases between the germline ends. From germline, CDR1 is SGHRS and CDR2 YFSETQ. The CDR3 nucleotides are TGCGCCAGCAGCTTACGGTCCAGGGTGAACACTGAAGCTTTCTTT. Protein: CASSLRSRVNTEAFF.

The chain links TRBV2 to TRBJ2-3; 7 bases are shared with TRBD1. The V segment lost 1 base and the J segment 5 bases; nucleotides outside the gene matches: 9. Germline values: CDR1 SNHLY, CDR2 FYNNEI. The CDR3 extends over 16 amino acids. In nucleotides, the CDR3 is TGTGCCAGCAGTGAAGGGGGGACAGAGACTCAAGATACGCAGTATTTT. Amino acid sequence: CASSEGGTETQDTQYF.

A single count supports this clone. The chain links TRBV7-4 to TRBJ1-3, with D perhaps TRBD1 (5 bases). The ends were cut back, 5 bases at V and 3 bases at J, with 17 bases in the middle. CDR1 is SGHVT, CDR2 SQSDAQ, per germline. This CDR3 contains 16 residues. CDR3 protein: CASSRLTGRDGNTIYF. In DNA form, the CDR3 reads TGTGCCAGCAGCCGACTGACGGGGCGGGATGGAAACACCATATATTTT. Using reference TRBV7-4 and TRBJ1-3 for the parts outside the CDR3, the full variable domain is GAGVSQSPRYKVAKRGRDVALRCDSISGHVTLYWYRQTLGQGSEVLTYSQSDAQRDKSGRPSGRFSAERPERSVSTLKIQRTEQGDSAVYLCASSRLTGRDGNTIYFGEGSWLTVV.

The V and J genes are TRBV28 and TRBJ1-5, with 9 bases aligning to TRBD1. J lost 2 bases, V lost 6 bases, and 11 bases had no gene match. Looked up from germline, CDR1 is MDHEN and CDR2 is SYDVKM. The CDR3 length is 17 residues. CDR3 residues: CASRDRDRVYGNQPQHF. Written as DNA, the CDR3 is TGTGCCAGCAGGGACCGGGACAGGGTATACGGCAATCAGCCCCAGCATTTT.

V usage is TRBV27 and J usage is TRBJ2-3, with TRBD2 matching 8 bases. Germline V gives CDR1 MNHEY, CDR2 SMNVEV (reference sequence). Trimming removed 2 bases from V and 5 bases from J; junction bases left unmatched: 21. The length of the CDR3 is 20 residues. CDR3 sequence (DNA): TGTGCCAGCAGTTTACGCCTAGGGGTCGGAAGCGGGGGCCTCGGAGATACGCAGTATTTT. Its protein is CASSLRLGVGSGGLGDTQYF.

This clone has just a few counts. The rearrangement uses TRBV13 and TRBJ1-5; possibly TRBD1 for D (5 bases). The CDR3 totals 13 residues. V lost 5 bases to trimming and J lost 0 bases, with 5 bases between them. In germline, CDR1 is PRHDT, CDR2 FYEKMQ (reference sequence). In DNA, the CDR3 is TGTGCCAGCAGCCAGGGTAGCAATCAGCCCCAGCATTTT. Its translation: CASSQGSNQPQHF.

The genes are TRBV19 and TRBJ1-5; 7 bases agree with TRBD1. CDR3 length: 14 residues. Germline V gives CDR1 LNHDA, CDR2 SQIVND (reference sequence). Trimming at V came to 4 bases and at J to 5 bases, leaving 5 bases not matched to a gene. The CDR3 DNA reads TGTGCCAGTAGTACTCGGACAGGTGATCAGCCCCAGCATTTT. Translated: CASSTRTGDQPQHF.

V is TRBV2 and J is TRBJ2-3, with a possible D match to TRBD2 (6 bases). Germline assignment: CDR1 SNHLY and CDR2 FYNNEI. V shed 11 bases and J shed 7 bases, with 10 bases lying between them. The CDR3 spans 10 residues. The CDR3 here is CAAGPHTQYF. In DNA, the CDR3 is TGTGCCGCGGGGCCCCATACGCAGTATTTT.

This sequence joins TRBV9 and TRBJ2-7, with 8 bases lining up with TRBD1. Germline V gene data show CDR1 as SGDLS and CDR2 as YYNGEE. V lost 4 bases, J lost 6 bases, and 3 bases stayed unmatched. The CDR3 is made up of 12 amino acids. The CDR3 region is CASSPQGGEQYF. The CDR3, as DNA: TGTGCCAGCAGCCCACAGGGGGGCGAGCAGTACTTC.

As for this clone: One end of the junction fails to match germline, which may point to a read error. The CDR3 bases are TGTTCCAGCAGCTTTTCTCGAACGCAGGGGCGTGACTATGGCTACACCTTC. Encoded protein: CSSSFSRTQGRDYGYTF. The V gene is TRBV5-6, the J gene TRBJ1-2, with a weak D call TRBD1 (6 bases). The CDR3 has 17 residues. In germline, CDR1 is SGHDT, CDR2 YYEEEE.

The chain is built from TRBV28 and TRBJ1-4; D gene unclear. The germline V and J ends were trimmed by 0 bases and 5 bases, with 13 bases remaining between them. The CDR3 consists of 16 residues. The germline V gene has CDR1 MDHEN and CDR2 SYDVKM. The CDR3 reads CASSLWVQKANEKLFF. The CDR3 DNA reads TGTGCCAGCAGTTTATGGGTCCAGAAAGCGAATGAAAAACTGTTTTTT.

The chain links TRBV5-8 to TRBJ1-5, with D unresolved. The germline V gene encodes CDR1 SGHTS and CDR2 YDEGEE. Trimming shortened V by 6 bases and J by 9 bases, and 7 bases separated the two germline ends. The CDR3 extends over 10 amino acids. The CDR3 coding sequence is TGTGCCAGCAAAACCGGGCCCCAGCATTTT. Its translation is CASKTGPQHF.

The chain is built from TRBV4-3 and TRBJ2-7, with 7 positions matching TRBD1. CDR3 size: 15 residues. Germline V gene sequence: CDR1 LGHNA, CDR2 YSLEER. V lost 1 base to trimming and J lost 3 bases; unmatched junction nucleotides: 6. Here the CDR3 reads CASSQAWTGFYEQYF. The CDR3 region has the DNA TGCGCCAGCAGCCAAGCCTGGACAGGTTTCTACGAGCAGTACTTC.

The CDR3 bases are TGTGCCAGCTCCGTCACAGGAGACAGGGGCACTAATGAAAAACTGTTTTTT. It specifies CASSVTGDRGTNEKLFF. The chain employs TRBV18 and TRBJ1-4; 8 positions match TRBD1. CDR1 is KGHSH, CDR2 LQKENI, per germline. The CDR3 extends over 17 amino acids. V was pared by 6 bases and J by 2 bases, with 11 bases of the junction left unmatched.

V and J are TRBV18 and TRBJ2-6; weak D call: TRBD2 (5 bases). V lost 2 bases and J lost 2, with 7 bases in between. The CDR3 spans 15 residues. Per the germline V gene, CDR1 is KGHSH and CDR2 is LQKENI. The CDR3 loop reads CASSPGRAGANVLTF. The CDR3 nucleotides are TGTGCCAGCTCACCAGGGAGAGCTGGGGCCAACGTCCTGACTTTC.

This chain links TRBV19 with TRBJ2-1, with TRBD2 as a possible D gene (6 bases). The length of the CDR3 is 18 residues. V was clipped by 6 bases and J by 2 bases, with 23 bases between them. CDR1 and CDR2 from the germline V gene are LNHDA and SQIVND (reference sequence). The CDR3, as DNA: TGTGCCAGTAGCCCCCCGAGGGGCGGGGCTTTCCCCTACAATGAGCAGTTCTTC. Translated: CASSPPRGGAFPYNEQFF.

About this clone: One end of the junction does not line up with germline, which may come from a read error. This sequence joins TRBV5-1 and TRBJ1-6; no definite D call. The CDR3 loop spans 15 amino acids. Per the germline V gene, CDR1 is SGHRS and CDR2 is YFSETQ. CDR3 amino acids: CASSLRDTYNSPLHF. CDR3 DNA sequence: TGCGCCAGCAGCTTAAGAGACACCTACAATTCACCCCTCCACTTT.

The V call is TRBV7-9, the J call TRBJ1-2; D remains ambiguous. The germline V gene has CDR1 SEHNR and CDR2 FQNEAQ (reference sequence). This CDR3 contains 14 residues. The ends were cut back, 2 bases at V and 10 bases at J, with 17 bases in the middle. The CDR3, as DNA: TGTGCCAGCAGCTTATTGCAATCGAGGGTGTCCTACACCTTC. Protein: CASSLLQSRVSYTF.

The chain carries TRBV6-6 and TRBJ1-2; no reliable D call. The germline CDR1 and CDR2 sequences are MNHNY and SVGAGI (reference sequence). This CDR3 spans 16 amino acids. V lost 2 bases and J 4 bases, leaving 17 bases between the germline ends. The CDR3 region is CASSYISKQTFYGYTF. The CDR3 nucleotides read TGTGCCAGCAGTTACATCTCCAAACAGACCTTCTATGGCTACACCTTC.

The chain combines TRBV5-4 with TRBJ1-2; no reliable D call. V was trimmed by 4 bases and J by 6 bases, leaving 22 bases between them. Germline loops: CDR1 SGHNT, CDR2 YYREEE (reference sequence). The CDR3 runs 16 residues. CDR3 region: CASSDSPGSGGHGYTF. The CDR3 DNA is TGTGCCAGCAGCGATTCCCCGGGATCGGGAGGCCATGGCTACACCTTC.